The 9 T cell receptor beta chains given below trace back to one sample, sequenced in a study of T-cell reconstitution after alpha-beta-depleted transplantation in children. Unique molecular identifiers were built into the TCRbeta library. TCRdb re-derived calls from the PCR reads in MiXCR, one entry per CDR3 protein. The data contain approximately 500,000 distinct CDR3 sequences, about 10% of them seen just once; the ten biggest clones take up 2% to 2.5%. The specimen comprised PBMCs, sampled before TCRalphabeta/CD19-depleted stem cell transplant. All receptors come from a child under 10 years old with inherited bone marrow failure, due to receive a stem cell transplant.

This clonotype appeared a few times. The chain has TRBV9 and TRBJ2-3, with TRBD2 identical over 9 bases. The CDR3 totals 16 residues. J was trimmed by 2 bases and V by 0 bases; bases with no gene match: 4. Looked up from germline, CDR1 is SGDLS and CDR2 is YYNGEE. The CDR3 region has the DNA TGTGCCAGCAGCGTAGGACTAGCGGACAACACAGATACGCAGTATTTT. Its protein is CASSVGLADNTDTQYF.

This clonotype was seen at least ten times. This chain uses TRBV4-3 with TRBJ1-6; D unclear. Germline loops: CDR1 LGHNA, CDR2 YSLEER. V was pared by 1 base and J by 4 bases, with 5 bases between. The CDR3 has 14 residues. The CDR3 sequence is CASSQAAYNSPLHF. The CDR3 DNA reads TGCGCCAGCAGCCAAGCGGCATATAATTCACCCCTCCACTTT.

This clonotype turned up a few times. The J gene is TRBJ2-4, the V gene TRBV12-3 or TRBV12-4; 11 positions match TRBD2. The CDR3 runs to 19 residues. V lost 3 bases, J lost 1 base, and 11 bases stayed unmatched. The CDR3 sequence: CASSFSSGRFGLAKNIQYF. The CDR3 DNA sequence: TGTGCCAGCAGTTTTTCTAGCGGGAGGTTCGGTTTGGCCAAAAACATTCAGTACTTC.

The chain couples TRBV2 to TRBJ1-6; 7 bases fit TRBD1. The J segment lost 4 bases and the V segment lost 11 bases, leaving 11 bases of the junction unmatched. Germline V gives CDR1 SNHLY, CDR2 FYNNEI. The length of the CDR3 is 15 residues. CDR3 DNA: TGTGCCTGCGGGGCCAGGGGGTCGTATAATTCACCCCTCCACTTT. Amino acids: CACGARGSYNSPLHF.

This rearrangement joins TRBV7-2 to TRBJ2-7; either TRBD1 or TRBD2 may fit D (5 bases each). CDR1 and CDR2 (germline): SGHTA, FQGNSA. V lost 7 bases, J lost 4 bases, and 20 bases lay in between. The CDR3 is 15 amino acids. The CDR3 nucleotides read TGTGCCAGCACCAATACAGGAGGAGTTAGATACGAGCAGTACTTC. Translating it yields CASTNTGGVRYEQYF. Full variable domain (rest looked up from reference TRBV7-2 and TRBJ2-7): GAGVSQSPSNKVTEKGKDVELRCDPISGHTALYWYRQSLGQGLEFLIYFQGNSAPDKSGLPSDRFSAERTGGSVSTLTIQRTQQEDSAVYLCASTNTGGVRYEQYFGPGTRLTVT.

In its sample, this clonotype was seen many times. The chain combines TRBV29-1 with TRBJ2-7; 7 bases are shared with TRBD1. Trimming at V came to 3 bases and at J to 3 bases, leaving 2 bases not matched to a gene. The CDR3 sequence is 12 residues long. Looked up from germline, CDR1 is SQVTM and CDR2 is ANQGSEA. The CDR3 region has the DNA TGCAGCGTTGAGGGGACAGACTACGAGCAGTACTTC. Its translation is CSVEGTDYEQYF.

In its sample, this clonotype was seen many times. The rearrangement uses TRBV3-1 and TRBJ2-1; D call uncertain. Germline CDR1 is LGHDT and CDR2 is YNNKEL (reference sequence). V lost 1 base to trimming and J lost 9 bases, with 4 bases between them. This CDR3 is 11 amino acids long. The chain's CDR3 is CASSQGGEQFF. The CDR3, as DNA: TGTGCCAGCAGCCAAGGGGGTGAGCAGTTCTTC.

The chain uses TRBV6-1 and TRBJ2-7; D remains unclear. Germline-derived CDR1 and CDR2 are MNHNS and SASEGT. The CDR3 consists of 14 residues. Trimming removed 2 bases at V and 5 bases at J, with 13 bases between. This CDR3 is CASSERWEQNEQYF. In DNA form, the CDR3 reads TGTGCCAGCAGTGAAAGGTGGGAACAAAACGAGCAGTACTTC.

This clonotype was seen ten or more times. The chain links TRBV12-3 or TRBV12-4 to TRBJ2-1; TRBD2 might be the D (6 bases). This CDR3 has 14 amino acids. V was trimmed by 6 bases and J by 5 bases, leaving 14 bases between them. The CDR3 sequence is CASRRGGIHNEQFF. In DNA, the CDR3 is TGTGCCAGCAGGAGAGGCGGGATCCACAATGAGCAGTTCTTC.